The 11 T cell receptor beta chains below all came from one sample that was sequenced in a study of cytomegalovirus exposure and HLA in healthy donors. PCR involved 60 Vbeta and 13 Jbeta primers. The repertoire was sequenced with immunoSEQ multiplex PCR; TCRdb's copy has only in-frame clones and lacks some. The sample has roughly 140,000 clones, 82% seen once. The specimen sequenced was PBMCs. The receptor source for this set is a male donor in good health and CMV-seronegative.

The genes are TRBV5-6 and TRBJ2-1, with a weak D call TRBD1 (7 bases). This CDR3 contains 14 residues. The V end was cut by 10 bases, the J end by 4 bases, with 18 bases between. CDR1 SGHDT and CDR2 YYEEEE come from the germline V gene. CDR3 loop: CASQGGRPYNEQFF. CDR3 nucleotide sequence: TGTGCCTCCCAGGGGGGCAGGCCATACAATGAGCAGTTCTTC.

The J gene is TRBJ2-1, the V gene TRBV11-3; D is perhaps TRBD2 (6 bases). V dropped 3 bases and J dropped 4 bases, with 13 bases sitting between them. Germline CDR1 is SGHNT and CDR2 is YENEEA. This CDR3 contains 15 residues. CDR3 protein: CASSFSGEGYNEQFF. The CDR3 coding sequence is TGTGCCAGCAGCTTCTCGGGGGAAGGTTACAATGAGCAGTTCTTC.

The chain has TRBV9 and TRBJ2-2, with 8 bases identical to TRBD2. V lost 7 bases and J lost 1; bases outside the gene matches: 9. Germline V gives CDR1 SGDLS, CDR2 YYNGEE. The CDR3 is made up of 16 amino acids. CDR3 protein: CASGGALAGNTGELFF. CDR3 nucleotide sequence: TGTGCCAGCGGGGGGGCCCTAGCGGGGAACACCGGGGAGCTGTTTTTT. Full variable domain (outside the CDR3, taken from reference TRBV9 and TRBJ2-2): DSGVTQTPKHLITATGQRVTLRCSPRSGDLSVYWYQQSLDQGLQFLIQYYNGEERAKGNILERFSAQQFPDLHSELNLSSLELGDSALYFCASGGALAGNTGELFFGEGSRLTVL.

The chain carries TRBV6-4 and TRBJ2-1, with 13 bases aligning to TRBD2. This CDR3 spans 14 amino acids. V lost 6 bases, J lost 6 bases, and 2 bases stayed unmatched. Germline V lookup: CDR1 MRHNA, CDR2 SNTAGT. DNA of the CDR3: TGTGCCAGCAGCGGACTAGCGGGAGCCAATGAGCAGTTCTTC. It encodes CASSGLAGANEQFF.

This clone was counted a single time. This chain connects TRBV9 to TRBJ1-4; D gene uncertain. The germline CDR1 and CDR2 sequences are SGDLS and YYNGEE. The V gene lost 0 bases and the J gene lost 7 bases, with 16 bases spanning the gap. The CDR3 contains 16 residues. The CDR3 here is CASSVAWRDIAEKLFF. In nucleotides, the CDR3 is TGTGCCAGCAGCGTAGCCTGGCGCGACATCGCTGAAAAACTGTTTTTT.

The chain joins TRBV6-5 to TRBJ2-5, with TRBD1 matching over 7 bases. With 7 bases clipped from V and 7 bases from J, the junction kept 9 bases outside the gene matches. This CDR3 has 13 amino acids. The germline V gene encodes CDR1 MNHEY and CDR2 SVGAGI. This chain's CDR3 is CASTDRAWGTQYF. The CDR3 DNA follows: TGTGCCAGCACCGACAGGGCCTGGGGGACCCAGTACTTC.

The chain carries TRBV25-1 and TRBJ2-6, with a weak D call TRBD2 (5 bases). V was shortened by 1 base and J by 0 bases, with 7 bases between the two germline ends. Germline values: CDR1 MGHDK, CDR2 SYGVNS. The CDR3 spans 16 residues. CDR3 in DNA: TGTGCCAGCAGTGAATCGGGAAACTCTGGGGCCAACGTCCTGACTTTC. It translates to CASSESGNSGANVLTF.

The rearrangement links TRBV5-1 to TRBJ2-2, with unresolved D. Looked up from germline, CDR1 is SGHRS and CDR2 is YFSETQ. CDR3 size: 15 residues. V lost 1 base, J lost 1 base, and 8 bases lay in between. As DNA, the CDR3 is TGCGCCAGCAGCTTGTTATCCAGGAACACCGGGGAGCTGTTTTTT. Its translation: CASSLLSRNTGELFF.

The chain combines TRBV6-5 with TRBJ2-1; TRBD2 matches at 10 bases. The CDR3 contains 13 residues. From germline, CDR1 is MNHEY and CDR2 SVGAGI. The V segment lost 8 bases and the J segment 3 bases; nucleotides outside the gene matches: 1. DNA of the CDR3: TGTGCCAGCGGGACTAGCGTCTACAATGAGCAGTTCTTC. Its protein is CASGTSVYNEQFF.

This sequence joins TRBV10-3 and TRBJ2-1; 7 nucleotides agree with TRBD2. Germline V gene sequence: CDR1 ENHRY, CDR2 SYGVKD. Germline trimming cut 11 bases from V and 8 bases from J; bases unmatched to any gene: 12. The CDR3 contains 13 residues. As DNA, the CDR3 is TGTGCCGCACGGACTAGTAGCGGCTATGAGCAGTTCTTC. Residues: CAARTSSGYEQFF.

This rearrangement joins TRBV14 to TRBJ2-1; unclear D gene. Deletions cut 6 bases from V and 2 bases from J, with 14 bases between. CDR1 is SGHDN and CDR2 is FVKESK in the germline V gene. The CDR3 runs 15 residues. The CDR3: CASRALRSAYNEQFF. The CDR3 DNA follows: TGTGCCAGCAGGGCGTTGAGGAGCGCCTACAATGAGCAGTTCTTC.